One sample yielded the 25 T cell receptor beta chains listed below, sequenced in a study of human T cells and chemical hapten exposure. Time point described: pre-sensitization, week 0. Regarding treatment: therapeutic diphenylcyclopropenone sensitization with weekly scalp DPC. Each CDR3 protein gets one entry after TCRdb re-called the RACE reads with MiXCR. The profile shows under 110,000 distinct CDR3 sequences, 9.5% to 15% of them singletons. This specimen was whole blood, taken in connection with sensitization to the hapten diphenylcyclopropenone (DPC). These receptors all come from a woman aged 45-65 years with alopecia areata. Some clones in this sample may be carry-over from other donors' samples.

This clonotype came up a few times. DNA for the CDR3: TGTGCCAGCTCCCGGGACGGTGTACCCCAGCATTTT. Translating it yields CASSRDGVPQHF. This sequence joins TRBV18 and TRBJ1-5, with a tentative D call TRBD1 (5 bases). Germline CDR1 KGHSH, CDR2 LQKENI. Between the trimmed V and J ends, which lost 6 bases and 10 bases, there was a span of 13 bases. The CDR3 spans 12 residues.

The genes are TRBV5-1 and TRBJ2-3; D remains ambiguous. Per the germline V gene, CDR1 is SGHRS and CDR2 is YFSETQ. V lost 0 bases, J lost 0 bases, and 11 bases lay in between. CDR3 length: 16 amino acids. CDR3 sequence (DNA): TGCGCCAGCAGCTTGGTCGGGCGAACTAGCACAGATACGCAGTATTTT. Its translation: CASSLVGRTSTDTQYF.

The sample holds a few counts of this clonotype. For the CDR3, the DNA is TGTGCCAGCAGCCCACCCCAATCGAGGCCTACAGATACGCAGTATTTT. Its protein is CASSPPQSRPTDTQYF. V and J are TRBV14 and TRBJ2-3; the D is unclear. This CDR3 comprises 16 residues. V shed 4 bases and J shed 3 bases, with 17 bases lying between them. Germline lookup yields CDR1 SGHDN and CDR2 FVKESK. Using reference TRBV14 and TRBJ2-3 for the parts outside the CDR3, the full variable domain is EAGVTQFPSHSVIEKGQTVTLRCDPISGHDNLYWYRRVMGKEIKFLLHFVKESKQDESGMPNNRFLAERTGGTYSTLKVQPAELEDSGVYFCASSPPQSRPTDTQYFGPGTRLTVL.

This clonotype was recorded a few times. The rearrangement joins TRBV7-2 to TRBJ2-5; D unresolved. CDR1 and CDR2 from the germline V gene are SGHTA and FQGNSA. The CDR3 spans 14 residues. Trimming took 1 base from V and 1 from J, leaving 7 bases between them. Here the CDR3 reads CASSLVGLQETQYF. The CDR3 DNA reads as TGTGCCAGCAGCTTAGTCGGCCTCCAAGAGACCCAGTACTTC.

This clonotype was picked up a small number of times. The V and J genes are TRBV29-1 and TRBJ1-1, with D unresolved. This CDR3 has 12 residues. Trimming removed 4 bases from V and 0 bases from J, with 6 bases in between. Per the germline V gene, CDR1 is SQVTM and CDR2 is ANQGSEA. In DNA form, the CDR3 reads TGCAGCGTTGTTATTATGAACACTGAAGCTTTCTTT. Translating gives CSVVIMNTEAFF.

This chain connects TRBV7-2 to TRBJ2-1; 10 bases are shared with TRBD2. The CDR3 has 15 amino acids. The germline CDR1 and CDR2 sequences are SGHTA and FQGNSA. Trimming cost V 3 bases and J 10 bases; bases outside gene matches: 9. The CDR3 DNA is TGTGCCAGCAGCTTTAGGGCTAGCGGGAGTCGGGAGCAGTTCTTC. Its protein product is CASSFRASGSREQFF.

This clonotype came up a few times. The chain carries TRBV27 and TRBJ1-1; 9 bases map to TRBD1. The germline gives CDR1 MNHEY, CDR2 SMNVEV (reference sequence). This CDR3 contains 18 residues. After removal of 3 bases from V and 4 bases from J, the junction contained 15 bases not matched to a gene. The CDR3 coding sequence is TGTGCCAGCAGTTTTCGGGCCTTTCCGGGACAGGGAGGCACTGAAGCTTTCTTT. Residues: CASSFRAFPGQGGTEAFF.

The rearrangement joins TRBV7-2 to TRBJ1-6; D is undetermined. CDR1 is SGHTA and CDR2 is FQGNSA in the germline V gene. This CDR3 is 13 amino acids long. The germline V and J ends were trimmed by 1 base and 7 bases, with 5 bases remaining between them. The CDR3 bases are TGTGCCAGCAGCTTAGATGGGAATTCACCCCTCCACTTT. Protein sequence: CASSLDGNSPLHF.

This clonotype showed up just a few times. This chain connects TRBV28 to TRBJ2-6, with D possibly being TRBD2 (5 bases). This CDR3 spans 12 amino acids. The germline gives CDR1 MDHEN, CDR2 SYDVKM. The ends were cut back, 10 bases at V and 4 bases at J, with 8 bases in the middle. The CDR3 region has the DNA TGTGCCACCACGGGGGGGGCCAACGTCCTGACTTTC. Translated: CATTGGANVLTF.

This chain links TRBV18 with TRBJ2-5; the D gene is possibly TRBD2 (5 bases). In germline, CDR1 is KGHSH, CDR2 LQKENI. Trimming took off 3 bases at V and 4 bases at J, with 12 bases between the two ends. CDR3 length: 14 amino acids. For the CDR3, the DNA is TGTGCCAGCTCACCGGACTCAGGAGGAGAGACCCAGTACTTC. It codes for CASSPDSGGETQYF.

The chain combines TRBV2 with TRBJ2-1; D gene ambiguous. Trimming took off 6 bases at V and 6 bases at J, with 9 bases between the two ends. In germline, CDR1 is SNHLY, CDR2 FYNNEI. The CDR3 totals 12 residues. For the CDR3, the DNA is TGTGCCAGCAGCGACCCAGGCAATGAGCAGTTCTTC. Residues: CASSDPGNEQFF. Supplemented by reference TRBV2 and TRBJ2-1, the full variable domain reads EPEVTQTPSHQVTQMGQEVILRCVPISNHLYFYWYRQILGQKVEFLVSFYNNEISEKSEIFDDQFSVERPDGSNFTLKIRSTKLEDSAMYFCASSDPGNEQFFGPGTRLTVL.

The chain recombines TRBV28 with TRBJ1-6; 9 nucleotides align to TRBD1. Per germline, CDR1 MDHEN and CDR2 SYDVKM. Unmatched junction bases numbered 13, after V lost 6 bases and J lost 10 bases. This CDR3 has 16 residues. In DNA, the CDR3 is TGTGCCAGCAGCTCCCCACCGGGACAGGGAGTATCACCCCTCCACTTT. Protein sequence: CASSSPPGQGVSPLHF. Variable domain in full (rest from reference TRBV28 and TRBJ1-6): DVKVTQSSRYLVKRTGEKVFLECVQDMDHENMFWYRQDPGLGLRLIYFSYDVKMKEKGDIPEGYSVSREKKERFSLILESASTNQTSMYLCASSSPPGQGVSPLHFGNGTRLTVT.

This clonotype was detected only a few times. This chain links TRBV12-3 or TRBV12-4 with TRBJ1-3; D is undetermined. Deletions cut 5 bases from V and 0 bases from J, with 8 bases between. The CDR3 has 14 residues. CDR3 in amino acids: CASSLTSSGNTIYF. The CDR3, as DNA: TGTGCCAGCAGTCTCACCAGCTCTGGAAACACCATATATTTT.

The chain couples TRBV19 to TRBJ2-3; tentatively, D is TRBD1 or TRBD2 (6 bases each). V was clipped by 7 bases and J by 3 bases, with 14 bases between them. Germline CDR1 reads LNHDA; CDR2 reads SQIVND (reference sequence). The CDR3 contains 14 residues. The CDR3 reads CASMSQGGTDTQYF. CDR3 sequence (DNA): TGTGCCAGTATGTCCCAAGGGGGGACAGATACGCAGTATTTT.

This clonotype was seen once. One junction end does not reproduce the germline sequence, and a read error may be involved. For the CDR3, the DNA is TGTTCCAGCAGTCGAGTTTTCGCCTACAATGAGCAGTTCTTC. As protein: CSSSRVFAYNEQFF. V gene TRBV27 combines with J gene TRBJ2-1, with D unresolved. The germline V gene has CDR1 MNHEY and CDR2 SMNVEV (reference sequence). This CDR3 is 14 amino acids long.

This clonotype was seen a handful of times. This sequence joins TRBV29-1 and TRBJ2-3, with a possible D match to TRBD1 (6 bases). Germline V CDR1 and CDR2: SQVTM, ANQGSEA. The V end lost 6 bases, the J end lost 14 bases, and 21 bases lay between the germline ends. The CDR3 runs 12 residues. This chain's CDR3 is CSVLKDSSSPYF. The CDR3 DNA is TGCAGCGTCTTGAAGGACAGCTCAAGCCCGTATTTT.

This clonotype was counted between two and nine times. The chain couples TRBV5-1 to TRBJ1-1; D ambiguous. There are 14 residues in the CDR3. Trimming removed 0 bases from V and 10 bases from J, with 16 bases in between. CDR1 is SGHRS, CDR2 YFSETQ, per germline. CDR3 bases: TGCGCCAGCAGCTTGGGGGAAACTCCGGGAAGAGCTTTCTTT. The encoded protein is CASSLGETPGRAFF.

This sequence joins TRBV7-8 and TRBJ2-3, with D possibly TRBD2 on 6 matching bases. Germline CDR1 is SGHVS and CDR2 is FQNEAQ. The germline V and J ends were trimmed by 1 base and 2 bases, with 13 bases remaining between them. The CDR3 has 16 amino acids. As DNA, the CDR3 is TGTGCCAGCAGCTTAGGGGGACTGTCGATCACAGATACGCAGTATTTT. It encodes CASSLGGLSITDTQYF. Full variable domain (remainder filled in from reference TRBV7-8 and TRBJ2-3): GAGVSQSPRYKVAKRGQDVALRCDPISGHVSLFWYQQALGQGPEFLTYFQNEAQLDKSGLPSDRFFAERPEGSVSTLKIQRTQQEDSAVYLCASSLGGLSITDTQYFGPGTRLTVL.

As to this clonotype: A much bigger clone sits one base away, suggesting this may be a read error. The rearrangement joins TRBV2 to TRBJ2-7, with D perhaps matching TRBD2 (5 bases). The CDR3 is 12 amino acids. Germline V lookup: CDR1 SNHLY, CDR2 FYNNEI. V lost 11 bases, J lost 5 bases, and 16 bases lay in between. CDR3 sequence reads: CAAGLIPNEQYF. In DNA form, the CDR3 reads TGTGCCGCCGGACTGATCCCCAACGAGCAGTACTTC.

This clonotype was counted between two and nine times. This CDR3 is CASSQAGAGNYEQYF. CDR3 nucleotides: TGTGCCAGCAGCCAAGCAGGGGCAGGAAATTACGAGCAGTACTTC. V usage is TRBV3-1 and J usage is TRBJ2-7; D perhaps matches TRBD1 (6 bases). Germline loops: CDR1 LGHDT, CDR2 YNNKEL (reference sequence). Trimming took 1 base from V and 4 from J, leaving 14 bases between them. The CDR3 has 15 amino acids.

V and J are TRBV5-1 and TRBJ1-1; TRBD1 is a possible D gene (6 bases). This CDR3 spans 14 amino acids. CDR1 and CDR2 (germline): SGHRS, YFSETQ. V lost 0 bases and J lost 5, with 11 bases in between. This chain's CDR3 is CASSLDRAGTEAFF. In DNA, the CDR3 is TGCGCCAGCAGCTTGGACAGGGCCGGTACTGAAGCTTTCTTT.

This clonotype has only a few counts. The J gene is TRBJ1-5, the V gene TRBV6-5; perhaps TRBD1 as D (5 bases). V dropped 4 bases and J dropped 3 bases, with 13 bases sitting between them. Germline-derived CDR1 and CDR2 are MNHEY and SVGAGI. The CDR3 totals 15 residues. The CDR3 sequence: CASSSAGGLNQPQHF. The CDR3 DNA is TGTGCCAGCAGTTCCGCGGGGGGACTCAATCAGCCCCAGCATTTT.

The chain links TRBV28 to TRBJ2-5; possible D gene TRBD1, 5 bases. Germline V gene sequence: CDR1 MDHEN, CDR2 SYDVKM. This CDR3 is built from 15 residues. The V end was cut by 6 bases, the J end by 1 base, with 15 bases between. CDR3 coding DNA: TGTGCCAGCAGCACAACCGGTGGGGCCCAAGAGACCCAGTACTTC. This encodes CASSTTGGAQETQYF.

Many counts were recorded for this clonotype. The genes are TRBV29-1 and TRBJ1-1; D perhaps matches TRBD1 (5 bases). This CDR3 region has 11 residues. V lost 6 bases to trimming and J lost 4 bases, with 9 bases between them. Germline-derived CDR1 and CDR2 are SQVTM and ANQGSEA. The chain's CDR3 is CSVGRGTEAFF. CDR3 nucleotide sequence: TGCAGCGTGGGGCGAGGCACTGAAGCTTTCTTT.

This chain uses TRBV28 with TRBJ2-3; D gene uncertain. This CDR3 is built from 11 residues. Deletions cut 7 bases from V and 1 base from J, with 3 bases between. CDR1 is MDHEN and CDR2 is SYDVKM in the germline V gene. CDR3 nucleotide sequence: TGTGCCAGCATCGGCACAGATACGCAGTATTTT. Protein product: CASIGTDTQYF.